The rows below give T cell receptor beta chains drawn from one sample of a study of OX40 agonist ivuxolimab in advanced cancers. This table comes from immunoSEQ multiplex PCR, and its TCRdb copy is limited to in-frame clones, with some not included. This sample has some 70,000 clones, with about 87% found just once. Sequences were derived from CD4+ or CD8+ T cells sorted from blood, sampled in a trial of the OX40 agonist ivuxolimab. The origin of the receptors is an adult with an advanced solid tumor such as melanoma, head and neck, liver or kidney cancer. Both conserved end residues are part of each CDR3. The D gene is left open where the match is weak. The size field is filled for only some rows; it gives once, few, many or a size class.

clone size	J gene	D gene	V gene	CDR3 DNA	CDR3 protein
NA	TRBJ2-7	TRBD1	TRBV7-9	TGTGCCAGCAGCTTACTGGGACAGGGTCTGCACGAGCAGTACTTC	CASSLLGQGLHEQYF
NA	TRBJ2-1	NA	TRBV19	TGTGCCAGTATGAAGGACTTTCGTCGCAATGAGCAGTTCTTC	CASMKDFRRNEQFF
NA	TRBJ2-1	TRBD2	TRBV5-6	TGTGCCAGCAGCTCGATGACTAGGTCCGGGGGGAATGAGCAGTTCTTC	CASSSMTRSGGNEQFF
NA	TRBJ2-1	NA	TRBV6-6	TGTGCCGCCGCCCTGGCCCCGAGCTACAATGAGCAGTTCTTC	CAAALAPSYNEQFF
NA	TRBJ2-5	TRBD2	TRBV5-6	TGTGCCAGCACCCGGCGGGAGGTCCACGGGGAGCAGTACTTC	CASTRREVHGEQYF
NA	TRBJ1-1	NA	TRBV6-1	TGTGCCAGCGCCCGGGACTACTACATGAACACTGAAGCTTTCTTT	CASARDYYMNTEAFF
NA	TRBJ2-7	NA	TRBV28	TGTGCCAGCAGTCCCCCGACAGACCCCTACGAGCAGTACTTC	CASSPPTDPYEQYF
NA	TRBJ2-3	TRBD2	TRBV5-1	TGCGCCAGCAGCTTGGCGGGGGGGGACACAGATACGCAGTATTTT	CASSLAGGDTDTQYF
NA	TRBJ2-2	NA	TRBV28	TGTGCCAGCACCTCTAAGCCGGGGACTGGATCGAAGGAGCTGTTTTTT	CASTSKPGTGSKELFF
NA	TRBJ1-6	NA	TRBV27	TGTGCCAGCAGTACAGGTCTCTCCTATAATTCACCCCTCCACTTT	CASSTGLSYNSPLHF
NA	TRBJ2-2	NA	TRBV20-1	TGCAGTGCTCGTGGCGCCGGGGAGCTGTTTTTT	CSARGAGELFF
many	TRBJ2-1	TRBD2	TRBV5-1	TGCGCCAGCAGCTTGGCTAGCGGGAGACCTCCTGAGCAGTTCTTC	CASSLASGRPPEQFF
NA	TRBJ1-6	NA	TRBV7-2	TGTGCCAGCAGCCGAGCGGGGGGTTCGTATTCACCCCTCCACTTT	CASSRAGGSYSPLHF
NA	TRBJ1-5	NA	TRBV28	TGTGCCAGCAGTTACAGGGTTCAGCCCCAGCATTTT	CASSYRVQPQHF
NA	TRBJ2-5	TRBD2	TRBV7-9	TGTGCCAGCAGCTTTTCCATCGTAGCGGGATTGGAAGAGACCCAGTACTTC	CASSFSIVAGLEETQYF
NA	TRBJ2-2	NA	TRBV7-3	TGTGCCAGCAGCCCCTTTGCTTCGCGGGGGCGCACCGGGGAGCTGTTTTTT	CASSPFASRGRTGELFF
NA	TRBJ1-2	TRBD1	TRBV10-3	TGTGCCATCAGCGGGACAGGGGGCGACTATGGCTACACCTTC	CAISGTGGDYGYTF
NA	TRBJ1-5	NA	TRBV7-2	TGTGCCAGCAGCTTAGTCGGGGGACTTAGCAATCAGCCCCAGCATTTT	CASSLVGGLSNQPQHF
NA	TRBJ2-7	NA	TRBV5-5	TGTGCCAGCAGCTCCTTACAGGGCCTGACCCCCTACGAGCAGTACTTC	CASSSLQGLTPYEQYF
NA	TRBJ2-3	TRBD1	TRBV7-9	TGTGCCAGCAGCTTCCGACAGGGTTTGGATACGCAGTATTTT	CASSFRQGLDTQYF
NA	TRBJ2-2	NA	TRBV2	TGTGCCAGCAGTGAAGCGGGGACCCCTGGCGGGGAGCTGTTTTTT	CASSEAGTPGGELFF
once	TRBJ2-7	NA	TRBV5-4	TGTGCCAGCAGCTTGGCACAGGGTAATACCTACGAGCGGTACTTC	CASSLAQGNTYERYF
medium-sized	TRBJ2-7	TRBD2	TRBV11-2	TGTGCCAGCAGCTTCTTAGCGGGAGAGTCCTACGAGCAGTACTTC	CASSFLAGESYEQYF
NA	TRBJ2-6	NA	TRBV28	TGTGCCAGCAGTTTAGGAGGGAAGGGGGCCTACTCTGGGGCCAACGTCCTGACTTTC	CASSLGGKGAYSGANVLTF
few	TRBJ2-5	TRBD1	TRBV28	TGTGCCGGCCGGACAGGGCAGGCGGAGACCCAGTACTTC	CAGRTGQAETQYF
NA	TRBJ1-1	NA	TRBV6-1	TGTGCCAGCAGCGATGCCGGGACGAAGAACACTGAAGCTTTCTTT	CASSDAGTKNTEAFF
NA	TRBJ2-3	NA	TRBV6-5	TGTGCCAGCAGCCCTTGGGGCGGGGAGATAGATACGCAGTATTTT	CASSPWGGEIDTQYF
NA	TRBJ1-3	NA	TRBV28	TGTGCCAGCAGTTTCCGTTTCTCTGGAAACACCATATATTTT	CASSFRFSGNTIYF
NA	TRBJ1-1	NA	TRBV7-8	TGTGCCAGCAGCTTCAGTAGGGTATTCACTGAAGCTTTCTTT	CASSFSRVFTEAFF
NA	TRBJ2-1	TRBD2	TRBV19	TGTGCCTCCTCGGGACTAGCGGGAGGGTACAATGAGCAGTTCTTC	CASSGLAGGYNEQFF
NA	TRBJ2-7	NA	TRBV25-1	TGTGCCAGCAGTGACTTTCAGGGAGGAAACGAGCAGTACTTC	CASSDFQGGNEQYF
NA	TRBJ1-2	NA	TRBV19	TGTGCCAGTAGTATTCAGGACTCTACTAACTATGGCTACACCTTC	CASSIQDSTNYGYTF
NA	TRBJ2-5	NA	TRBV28	TGTGCCAGCAGTCCCACAGGGTCCGAGACCCAGTACTTC	CASSPTGSETQYF
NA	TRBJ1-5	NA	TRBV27	TGTGCCAGCAGGGCCCTCGCGGGTAGCAATCAGCCCCAGCATTTT	CASRALAGSNQPQHF
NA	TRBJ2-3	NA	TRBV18	TGTGCCACCTCCGAGGGGACGGGAGACGGAGATACGCAGTATTTT	CATSEGTGDGDTQYF
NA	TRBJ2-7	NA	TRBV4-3	NA	CASSQDSGQGIYEQYF
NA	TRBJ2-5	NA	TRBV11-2	TGTGCCAGCAGCTCACGCCGGGGGCGAGAGACCCAGTACTTC	CASSSRRGRETQYF
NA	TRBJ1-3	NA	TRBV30	TGTGCCTGGAGTGGGACGGTACGAAACACCATATATTTT	CAWSGTVRNTIYF
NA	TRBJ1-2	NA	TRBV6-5	TGTGCCAGCAGTTTTCAGGGTTCCTATGGCTACACCTTC	CASSFQGSYGYTF
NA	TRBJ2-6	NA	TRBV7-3	TGTGCCAGCAGCACCAACGGGCCGGGGGCCAACGTCCTGACTTTC	CASSTNGPGANVLTF
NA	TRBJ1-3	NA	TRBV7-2	TGTGCCAGCAGCCCCGGGCATTCTGGAAACACCATATATTTT	CASSPGHSGNTIYF
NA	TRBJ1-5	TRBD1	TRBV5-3	TGTGCCAGAAGCCCCGACAGGGGTGTTCAGCCCCAGCATTTT	CARSPDRGVQPQHF
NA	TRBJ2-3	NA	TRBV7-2	TGTGCCAGCACCCACTTTTCAAGTGCAGATACGCAGTATTTT	CASTHFSSADTQYF
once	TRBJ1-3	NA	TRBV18	TGTGCCAGCTCTCAGACAGAGGCGGACACCATATATTTT	CASSQTEADTIYF
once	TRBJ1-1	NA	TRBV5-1	TGCGCCAGCAGCCCTTTTGGACAGCCAAACACTGAAGCTTTCTTT	CASSPFGQPNTEAFF
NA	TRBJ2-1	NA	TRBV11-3	TGTGCCAGCAGCCGCGCAGGAGCTGAGCAGTTCTTC	CASSRAGAEQFF
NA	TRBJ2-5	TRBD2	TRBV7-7	TGTGCTAGCAGCCCTCGACTAGCGGGGGGCCAGCAAGAGACCCAGTACTTC	CASSPRLAGGQQETQYF
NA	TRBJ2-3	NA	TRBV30	TGTGCCTGGAGTGTTTATAGGGCGGATACGCAGTATTTT	CAWSVYRADTQYF
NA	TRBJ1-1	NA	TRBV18	TGTGCCAGCTCACCACAAGGGGGGCCGAACACTGAAGCTTTCTTT	CASSPQGGPNTEAFF
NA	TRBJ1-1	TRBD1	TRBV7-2	TGTGCCAGCAGCTTGAATGGACAGGGAAGGGCTTTCTTT	CASSLNGQGRAFF
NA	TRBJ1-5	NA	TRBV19	TGTGCCAGCCAGGACAGAACCAATCAGCCCCAGCATTTT	CASQDRTNQPQHF
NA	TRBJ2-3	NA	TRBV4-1	TGCGCCAGCAGCCAAACTGGACGTTTCACAGATACGCAGTATTTT	CASSQTGRFTDTQYF
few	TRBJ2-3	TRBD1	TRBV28	TGTGCCAGCAGTTCCGGGACAGGGGTCACAGATACGCAGTATTTT	CASSSGTGVTDTQYF